This paragraph reports one T cell receptor beta chain. It lacks a known antigen. Base qualities were left out, and no much larger clone turns up one base away. The immunoSEQ Assay, a bias-controlled multiplex PCR, was used to amplify TCRbeta CDR3 regions from genomic DNA. Under the source paper's analysis protocol: The number of nucleated cells in each sample was estimated by amplification of reference gene primers within the assay. To quantify the absolute abundance of each unique TCRbeta CDR3 rearrangement, sequence reads were collapsed and filtered. Productive Simpson clonality was computed per sample as the square root of Simpson's diversity index over productive rearrangements. TCRdb retrieved this table from immuneACCESS and kept in-frame rearrangements only. Not all clones are present; in checked studies, unresolved V genes account for under half, and no reason is known for the remainder. V, J and clone size are taken as reported in that table, and D and trimming were inferred from the DNA itself. Across this sample there are about 300,000 clones, with around nine tenths seen only once. Together, the top ten hold 2.9% of the sample.

The data belong to a study of blood T cell repertoires in COVID-19 (dated by TCRdb to about 2020). Notes on the research overall: The collaborator samples originated in the United States, Italy and Spain and spanned the acute and convalescent phases of COVID-19. Where available, HLA class I and class II types were obtained from metadata supplied by the sample provider rather than from assay-based typing. The dataset comprised deeply sampled blood TCRbeta repertoires from subjects exposed to, actively infected with, or recovered from COVID-19. The repertoires were made available in a free public database intended to serve as a resource for research on the immune response to SARS-CoV-2. The prospective study material was composed of cDNA or gDNA derived from T cells, B-cell-depleted T cells, or PBMCs. The samples were drawn from two sources: the first 160 participants of the ongoing ImmuneRACE study, and some 1,300 subjects contributed by 6 global collaborators. Sample metadata almost always included a de-identified subject ID, COVID-19 status, age in years and sex. Study-wide findings and limitations: How much clinical and demographic metadata was included differed by source and by participant, and the metadata was provided uncurated.

Enrolling through a virtual design, the prospective study's participants ranged in age from roughly 18 to 100 years and lived across some 22 United States geographic areas. To assign participants to cohorts, the prospective study relied on clinical history that participants themselves reported in a screening survey and a study questionnaire. Exposed participants had been in contact, within 2 weeks of entering the study, with a person who had a PCR-confirmed or clinician-diagnosed case of COVID-19. In the prospective study, whole blood, serum and a nasopharyngeal or oropharyngeal swab were collected from each participant by mobile phlebotomists. Participants in the prospective study had the option to provide additional blood draws and questionnaires over a roughly 2-month period. Before DNA extraction, prospective study blood samples were shipped either frozen or at room temperature. The sequenced material came from PBMCs or T cells enriched from blood (not recorded which). The origin of this receptor is a woman aged 45 to 65 who had been exposed to COVID-19.

DNA sequence: TGTGCCAGCAGCTACTGGCAGGGCGGGGGACGCCAAGAGACCCAGTACTTC. It translates to CASSYWQGGGRQETQYF. The V and J segments used are TRBV14 and TRBJ2-5, with 7 junctional bases fitting TRBD2. Relative to germline, V is missing 5 bases and J is missing 1 base, with 13 bases of the junction outside any gene match. The CDR3 holds 17 amino acids from the cysteine to the phenylalanine. Here the CDR3 DNA is all that survives: 51 bases in frame from base 1. Reading the germline V gene gives CDR1 SGHDN and CDR2 FVKESK.